This entry features one T cell receptor (beta chain) sequence. Some clones are missing from TCRdb's copy, which holds only in-frame ones; the method was immunoSEQ multiplex PCR. The sample includes fewer than 40,000 clones, roughly four fifths seen only once; the top ten take 3.5% to 4.5%. The entry originates in a study of pediatric ulcerative colitis. V dropped 3 bases and J dropped 5 bases, with 10 bases sitting between them. This CDR3 has 13 amino acids. Per germline, CDR1 KGHSH and CDR2 LQKENI. The V call is TRBV18, the J call TRBJ1-1; D remains unclear. Input material: blood. This clonotype was sampled from a boy younger than 18 with severe ulcerative colitis. The CDR3 coding sequence is TGTGCCAGCTCACCCCTACGGGAAACTGAAGCTTTCTTT. This translates into CASSPLRETEAFF. The entire variable domain, with the rest obtained from reference TRBV18 and TRBJ1-1, is as follows: NAGVMQNPRHLVRRRGQEARLRCSPMKGHSHVYWYRQLPEEGLKFMVYLQKENIIDESGMPKERFSAEFPKEGPSILRIQQVVRGDSAAYFCASSPLRETEAFFGQGTRLTVV.